The entry below describes one TCR beta chain. Its antigen is currently unknown. This CDR3 has 15 amino acids. The V gene lost 5 bases and the J gene lost 6 bases, with 16 bases spanning the gap. From germline, CDR1 is SGHNT and CDR2 YENEEA. The sample comes from a study of CD8 T cells in ankylosing spondylitis. TCRdb independently ran MiXCR on the 5' RACE reads; one entry per CDR3 protein. Among 470,000 or so distinct CDR3 sequences listed, around 26% were seen once. Findings and caveats of the study: Both synovial fluid and blood in reactive arthritis had previously been reported to carry some motif variants. Typical of ankylosing spondylitis blood, it appeared, was a TCR beta motif of seven to nine highly homologous variants.

The sample comprised blood, either unsorted or a sorted T cell fraction (not recorded which). This sequence was found in a male donor with ankylosing spondylitis. V gene TRBV11-3 combines with J gene TRBJ2-2; maybe TRBD2 (7 bases). As DNA, the CDR3 is TGTGCCAGCAGCCGGGGGGCAGGGTGGTCCGGGGAGCTGTTTTTT. This gives the protein CASSRGAGWSGELFF.